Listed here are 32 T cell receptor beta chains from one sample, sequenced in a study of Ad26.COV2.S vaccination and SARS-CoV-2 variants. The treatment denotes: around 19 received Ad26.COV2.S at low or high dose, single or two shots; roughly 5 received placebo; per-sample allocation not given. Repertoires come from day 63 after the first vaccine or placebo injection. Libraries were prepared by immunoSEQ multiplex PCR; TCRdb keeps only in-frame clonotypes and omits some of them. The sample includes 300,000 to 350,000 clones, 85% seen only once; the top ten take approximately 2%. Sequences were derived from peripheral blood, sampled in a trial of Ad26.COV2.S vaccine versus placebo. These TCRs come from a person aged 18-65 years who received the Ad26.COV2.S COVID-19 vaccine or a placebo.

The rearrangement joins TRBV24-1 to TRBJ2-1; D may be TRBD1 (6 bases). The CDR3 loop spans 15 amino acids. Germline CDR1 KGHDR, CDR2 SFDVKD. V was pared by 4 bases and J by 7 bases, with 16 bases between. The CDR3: CATSDRGQTPNEQFF. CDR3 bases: TGTGCCACCAGTGACCGAGGACAGACTCCTAATGAGCAGTTCTTC.

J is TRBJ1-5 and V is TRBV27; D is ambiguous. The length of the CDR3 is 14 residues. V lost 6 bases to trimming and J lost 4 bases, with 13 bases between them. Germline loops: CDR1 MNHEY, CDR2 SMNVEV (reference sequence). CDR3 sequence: CASRLMGTNQPQHF. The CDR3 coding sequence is TGTGCCAGCAGGCTAATGGGCACGAATCAGCCCCAGCATTTT.

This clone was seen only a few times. In DNA form, the CDR3 reads TGTGCCAGCAGCATAAGGTCCCAAGAGACCCAGTACTTC. Encoded protein: CASSIRSQETQYF. The chain is built from TRBV6-5 and TRBJ2-5, with D unresolved. This CDR3 region has 13 residues. V was cut by 6 bases and J by 1 base, with 9 bases left in between. From germline, CDR1 is MNHEY and CDR2 SVGAGI.

The CDR3 region is CSKDSQETQYF. DNA for the CDR3: TGCAGCAAAGACAGCCAAGAGACCCAGTACTTC. V and J are TRBV20-1 and TRBJ2-5, with D perhaps TRBD1 (5 bases). The CDR3 sequence is 11 residues long. The germline V gene has CDR1 DFQATT and CDR2 SNEGSKA (reference sequence).

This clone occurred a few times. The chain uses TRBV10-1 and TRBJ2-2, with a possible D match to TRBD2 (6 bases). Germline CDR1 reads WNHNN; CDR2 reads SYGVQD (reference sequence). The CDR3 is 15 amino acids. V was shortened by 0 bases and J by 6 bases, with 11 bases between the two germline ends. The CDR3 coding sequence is TGCGCCAGCAGTGAGTCGAGCGGGCTCGCCGGGGAGCTGTTTTTT. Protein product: CASSESSGLAGELFF.

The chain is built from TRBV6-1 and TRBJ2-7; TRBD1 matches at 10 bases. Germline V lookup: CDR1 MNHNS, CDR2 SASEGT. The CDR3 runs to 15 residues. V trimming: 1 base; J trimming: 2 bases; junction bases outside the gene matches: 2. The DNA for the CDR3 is TGTGCCAGCAGTGAAGTCGGGACAGGGGCCTACGAGCAGTACTTC. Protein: CASSEVGTGAYEQYF.

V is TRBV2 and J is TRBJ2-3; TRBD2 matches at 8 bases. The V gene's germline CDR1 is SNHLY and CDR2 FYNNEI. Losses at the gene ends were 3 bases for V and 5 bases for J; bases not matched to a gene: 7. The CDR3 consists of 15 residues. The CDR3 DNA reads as TGTGCCAGCAGTGATACCGGGGGGGCCGTAGATACGCAGTATTTT. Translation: CASSDTGGAVDTQYF.

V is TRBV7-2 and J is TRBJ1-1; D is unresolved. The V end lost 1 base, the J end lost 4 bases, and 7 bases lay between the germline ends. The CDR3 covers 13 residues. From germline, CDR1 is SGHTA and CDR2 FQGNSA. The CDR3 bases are TGTGCCAGCAGCTTAGATCGATTCACTGAAGCTTTCTTT. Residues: CASSLDRFTEAFF. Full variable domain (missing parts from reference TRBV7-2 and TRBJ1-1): GAGVSQSPSNKVTEKGKDVELRCDPISGHTALYWYRQSLGQGLEFLIYFQGNSAPDKSGLPSDRFSAERTGGSVSTLTIQRTQQEDSAVYLCASSLDRFTEAFFGQGTRLTVV.

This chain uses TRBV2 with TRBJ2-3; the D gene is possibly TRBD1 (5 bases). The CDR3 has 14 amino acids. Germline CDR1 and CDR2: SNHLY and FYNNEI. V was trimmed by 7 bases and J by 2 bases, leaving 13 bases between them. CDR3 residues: CASKRQYVTDTQYF. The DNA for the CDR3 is TGTGCCAGCAAGAGACAGTATGTCACAGATACGCAGTATTTT.

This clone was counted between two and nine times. The CDR3 here is CASSYSGRGIDEQYF. The CDR3, as DNA: TGTGCCAGCAGTTACTCGGGCAGGGGCATCGACGAGCAGTACTTC. This sequence joins TRBV6-6 and TRBJ2-7, with D tentatively TRBD1 (6 bases). Germline V lookup: CDR1 MNHNY, CDR2 SVGAGI (reference sequence). V lost 0 bases and J lost 5, with 14 bases in between. CDR3 size: 15 residues.

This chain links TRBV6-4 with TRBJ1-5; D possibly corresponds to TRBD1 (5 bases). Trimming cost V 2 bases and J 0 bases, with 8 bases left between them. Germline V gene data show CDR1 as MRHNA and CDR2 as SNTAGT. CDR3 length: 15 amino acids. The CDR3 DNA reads TGTGCCAGCAGTGACACAGGCTATAGCAATCAGCCCCAGCATTTT. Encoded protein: CASSDTGYSNQPQHF.

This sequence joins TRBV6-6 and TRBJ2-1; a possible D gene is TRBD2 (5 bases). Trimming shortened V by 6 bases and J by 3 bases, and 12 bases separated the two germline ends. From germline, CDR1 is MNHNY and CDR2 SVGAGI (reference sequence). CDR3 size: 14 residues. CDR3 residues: CASSGVALYNEQFF. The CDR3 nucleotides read TGTGCCAGCAGCGGGGTAGCCCTCTACAATGAGCAGTTCTTC.

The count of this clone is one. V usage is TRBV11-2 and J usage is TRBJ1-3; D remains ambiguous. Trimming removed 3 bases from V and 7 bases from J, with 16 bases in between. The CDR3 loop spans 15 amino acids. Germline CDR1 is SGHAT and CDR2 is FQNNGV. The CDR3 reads CASSLIRSEGNTIYF. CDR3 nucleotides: TGTGCCAGCAGCTTGATCAGGTCCGAAGGTAACACCATATATTTT.

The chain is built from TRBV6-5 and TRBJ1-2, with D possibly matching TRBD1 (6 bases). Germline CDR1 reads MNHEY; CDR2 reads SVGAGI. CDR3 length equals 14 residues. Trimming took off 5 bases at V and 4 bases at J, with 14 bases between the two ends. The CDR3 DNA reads TGTGCCAGCAGTATCCAGGGGACCCCCTATGGCTACACCTTC. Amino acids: CASSIQGTPYGYTF.

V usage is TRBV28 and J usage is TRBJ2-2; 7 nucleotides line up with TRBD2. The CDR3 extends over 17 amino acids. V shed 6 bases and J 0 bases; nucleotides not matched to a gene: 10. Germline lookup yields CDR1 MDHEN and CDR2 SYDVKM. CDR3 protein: CASSTHGEGPNTGELFF. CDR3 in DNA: TGTGCCAGCAGCACCCACGGGGAGGGCCCGAACACCGGGGAGCTGTTTTTT.

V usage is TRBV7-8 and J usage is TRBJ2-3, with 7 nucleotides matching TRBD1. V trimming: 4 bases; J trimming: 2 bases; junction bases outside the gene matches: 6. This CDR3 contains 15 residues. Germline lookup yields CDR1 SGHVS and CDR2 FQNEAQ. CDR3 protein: CASSYTGATTDTQYF. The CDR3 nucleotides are TGTGCCAGCAGCTACACAGGGGCCACCACAGATACGCAGTATTTT.

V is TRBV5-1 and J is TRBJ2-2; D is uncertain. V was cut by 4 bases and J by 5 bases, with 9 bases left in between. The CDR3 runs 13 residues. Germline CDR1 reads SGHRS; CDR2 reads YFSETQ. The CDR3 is CASSPQETGELFF. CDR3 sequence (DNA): TGCGCCAGCAGCCCCCAGGAGACCGGGGAGCTGTTTTTT.

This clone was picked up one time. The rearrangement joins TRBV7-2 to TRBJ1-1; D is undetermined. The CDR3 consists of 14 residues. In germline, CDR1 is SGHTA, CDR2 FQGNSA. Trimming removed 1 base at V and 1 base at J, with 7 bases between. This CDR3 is CASSLGMKNTEAFF. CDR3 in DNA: TGTGCCAGCAGCTTAGGTATGAAGAACACTGAAGCTTTCTTT.

CDR3 DNA: TGTGCCAGCAGTGGACTAGCGGGGGGGTACACAGATACGCAGTATTTT. Its translation is CASSGLAGGYTDTQYF. The chain links TRBV28 to TRBJ2-3; 15 nucleotides match TRBD2. With 5 bases clipped from V and 2 bases from J, the junction kept 2 bases outside the gene matches. The CDR3 sequence is 16 residues long. Germline V lookup: CDR1 MDHEN, CDR2 SYDVKM.

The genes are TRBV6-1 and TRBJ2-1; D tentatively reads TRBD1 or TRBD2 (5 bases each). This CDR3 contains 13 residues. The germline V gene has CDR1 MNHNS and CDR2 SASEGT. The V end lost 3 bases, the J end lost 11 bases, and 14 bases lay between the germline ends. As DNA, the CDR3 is TGTGCCAGCAGTGAGACGGGGTGGGGGAAGCAGTTCTTC. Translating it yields CASSETGWGKQFF.

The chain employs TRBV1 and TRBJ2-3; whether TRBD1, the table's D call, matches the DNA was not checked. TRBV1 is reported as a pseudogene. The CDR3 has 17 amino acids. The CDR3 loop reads CTSSHQTRHSSTDTQYF. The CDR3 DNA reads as TGCACCAGCAGCCACCAAACTCGACACTCTAGCACAGATACGCAGTATTTT.

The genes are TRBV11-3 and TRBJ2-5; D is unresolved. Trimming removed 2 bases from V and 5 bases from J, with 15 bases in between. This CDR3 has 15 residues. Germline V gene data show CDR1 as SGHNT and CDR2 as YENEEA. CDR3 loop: CASSLSGGVVETQYF. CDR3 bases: TGTGCCAGCAGCTTAAGTGGTGGGGTGGTGGAGACCCAGTACTTC.

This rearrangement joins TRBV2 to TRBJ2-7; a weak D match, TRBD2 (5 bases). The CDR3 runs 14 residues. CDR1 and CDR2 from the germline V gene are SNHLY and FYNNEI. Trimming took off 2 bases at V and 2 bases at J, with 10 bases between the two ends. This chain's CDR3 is CASSERGSAYEQYF. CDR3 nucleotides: TGTGCCAGCAGTGAACGCGGGTCTGCCTACGAGCAGTACTTC.

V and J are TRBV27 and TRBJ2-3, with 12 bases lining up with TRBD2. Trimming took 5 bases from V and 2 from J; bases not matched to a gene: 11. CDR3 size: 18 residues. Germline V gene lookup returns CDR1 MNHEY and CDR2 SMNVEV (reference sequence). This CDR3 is CASSPNRLAGGPTDTQYF. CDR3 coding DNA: TGTGCCAGCAGTCCCAACCGCCTAGCGGGGGGGCCCACAGATACGCAGTATTTT.

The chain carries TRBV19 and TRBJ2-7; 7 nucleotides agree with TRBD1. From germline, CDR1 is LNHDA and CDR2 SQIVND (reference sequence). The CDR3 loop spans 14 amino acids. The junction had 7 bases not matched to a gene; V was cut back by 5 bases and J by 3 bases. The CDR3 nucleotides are TGTGCCAGTAGTCCTCGGACAGGACGCTACGAGCAGTACTTC. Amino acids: CASSPRTGRYEQYF.

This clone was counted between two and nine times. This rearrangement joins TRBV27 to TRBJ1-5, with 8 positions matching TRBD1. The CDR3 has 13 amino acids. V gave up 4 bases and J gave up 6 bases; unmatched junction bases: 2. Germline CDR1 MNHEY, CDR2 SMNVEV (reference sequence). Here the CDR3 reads CASSYGQGQPQHF. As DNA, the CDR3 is TGTGCCAGCAGTTATGGACAGGGTCAGCCCCAGCATTTT.

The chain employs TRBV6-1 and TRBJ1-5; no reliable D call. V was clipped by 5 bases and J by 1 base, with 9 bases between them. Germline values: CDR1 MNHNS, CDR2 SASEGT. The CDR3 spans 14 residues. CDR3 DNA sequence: TGTGCCAGCAGTCAAATCTCGAGCAATCAGCCCCAGCATTTT. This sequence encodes CASSQISSNQPQHF.

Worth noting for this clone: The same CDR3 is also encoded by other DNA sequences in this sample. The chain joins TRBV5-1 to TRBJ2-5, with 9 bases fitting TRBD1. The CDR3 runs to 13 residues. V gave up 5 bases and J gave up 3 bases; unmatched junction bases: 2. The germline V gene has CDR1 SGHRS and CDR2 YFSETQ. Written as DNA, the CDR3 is TGCGCCAGCAGTAGGACAGGGGAAGAGACCCAGTACTTC. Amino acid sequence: CASSRTGEETQYF.

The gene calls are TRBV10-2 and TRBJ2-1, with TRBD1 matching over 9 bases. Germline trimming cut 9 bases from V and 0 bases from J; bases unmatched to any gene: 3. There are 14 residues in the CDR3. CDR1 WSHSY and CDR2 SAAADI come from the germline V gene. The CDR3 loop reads CASKDRGSYNEQFF. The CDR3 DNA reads TGCGCCAGTAAGGACAGGGGCTCCTACAATGAGCAGTTCTTC.

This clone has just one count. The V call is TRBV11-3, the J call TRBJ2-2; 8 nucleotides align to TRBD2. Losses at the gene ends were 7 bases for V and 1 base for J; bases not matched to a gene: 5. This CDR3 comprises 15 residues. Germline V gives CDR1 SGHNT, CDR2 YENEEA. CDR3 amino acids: CASITGGMNTGELFF. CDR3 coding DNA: TGTGCCAGCATCACGGGGGGGATGAACACCGGGGAGCTGTTTTTT.

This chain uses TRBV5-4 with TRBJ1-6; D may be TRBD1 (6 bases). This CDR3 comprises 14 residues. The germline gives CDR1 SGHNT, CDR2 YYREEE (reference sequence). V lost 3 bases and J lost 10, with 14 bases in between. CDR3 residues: CASSSGIGGSPLHF. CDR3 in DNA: TGTGCCAGCAGCTCCGGAATAGGGGGGTCACCCCTCCACTTT.

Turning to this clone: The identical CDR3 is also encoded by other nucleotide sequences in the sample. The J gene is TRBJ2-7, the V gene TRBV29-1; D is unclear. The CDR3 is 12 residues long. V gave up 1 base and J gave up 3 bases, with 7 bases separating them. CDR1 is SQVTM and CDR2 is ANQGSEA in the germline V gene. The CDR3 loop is CSVEVGLYEQYF. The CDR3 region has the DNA TGCAGCGTTGAAGTAGGGCTCTACGAGCAGTACTTC.